The entry below gives a single T cell receptor (beta chain) sequence along with its context. The CDR3 consists of 15 residues. Germline V gene data show CDR1 as LGHDT and CDR2 as YNNKEL (reference sequence). After removal of 6 bases from V and 3 bases from J, the junction contained 4 bases not matched to a gene. This sample is part of a study of blood T cell repertoires in COVID-19. The method was immunoSEQ multiplex PCR; TCRdb's version includes in-frame clones alone and lacks a portion of them. Among approximately 150,000 clones listed, 87% were seen once. The receptor was isolated from a woman in her forties or fifties with acute or convalescent COVID-19. V and J are TRBV3-1 (or the pseudogene TRBV3-2) and TRBJ2-3, with 12 bases fitting TRBD2. The sequenced sample consisted of peripheral blood. In DNA, the CDR3 is TGTGCCAGCAGTCCTAGCGGGGGGGCTACAGATACGCAGTATTTT. This sequence encodes CASSPSGGATDTQYF.